Shown below are 8 T cell receptor beta chains from a single sample sequenced in a study of blood T cell repertoires in COVID-19. Sequenced by immunoSEQ multiplex PCR; TCRdb stores in-frame clones only, minus some. This sample yields about 46,000 clones, of which about 89% are seen a single time; about 16% belongs to the top ten. Sequenced sample: peripheral blood. These receptor sequences come from a human donor in a cohort sampled during active COVID-19.

The chain uses TRBV5-6 and TRBJ2-7; the match to TRBD2 covers 7 bases. CDR1 and CDR2 from the germline V gene are SGHDT and YYEEEE. This CDR3 region has 13 residues. The trim removed 4 bases at V and 1 base at J, leaving 2 bases unmatched. The CDR3, as DNA: TGTGCCAGCAGCCCCGGGAGGTCCTACGAGCAGTACTTC. This translates into CASSPGRSYEQYF. The full variable domain, in which reference TRBV5-6 and TRBJ2-7 provide the parts outside the CDR3, is DAGVTQSPTHLIKTRGQQVTLRCSPKSGHDTVSWYQQALGQGPQFIFQYYEEEERQRGNFPDRFSGHQFPNYSSELNVNALLLGDSALYLCASSPGRSYEQYFGPGTRLTVT.

This rearrangement joins TRBV6-5 to TRBJ2-3; 10 bases line up with TRBD1. The V gene end was trimmed by 5 bases and the J gene end by 5 bases; junction bases not matched to a gene: 7. The germline V gene has CDR1 MNHEY and CDR2 SVGAGI. This CDR3 comprises 15 residues. The CDR3 sequence is CASSRDRGPLDTQYF. The DNA for the CDR3 is TGTGCCAGCAGTCGAGACAGGGGGCCTTTAGATACGCAGTATTTT.

The chain links TRBV10-3 to TRBJ2-1; 7 bases align to TRBD1. V lost 6 bases to trimming and J lost 5 bases; unmatched junction nucleotides: 4. The germline gives CDR1 ENHRY, CDR2 SYGVKD. There are 13 residues in the CDR3. The CDR3 nucleotides read TGTGCCATCAGGCCCACAGGGGACAATGAGCAGTTCTTC. This sequence encodes CAIRPTGDNEQFF.

The J gene is TRBJ2-7, the V gene TRBV18; 8 bases agree with TRBD2. With 3 bases clipped from V and 5 bases from J, the junction kept 18 bases outside the gene matches. Per germline, CDR1 KGHSH and CDR2 LQKENI. The CDR3 sequence is 18 residues long. This CDR3 is CASSPQGIASGPLHEQYF. DNA for the CDR3: TGTGCCAGCTCACCCCAGGGGATAGCTAGCGGGCCCCTCCACGAGCAGTACTTC.

The J gene is TRBJ1-4, the V gene TRBV6-5; D remains ambiguous. This CDR3 region has 14 residues. V lost 5 bases, J lost 1 base, and 8 bases lay in between. CDR1 and CDR2 from the germline V gene are MNHEY and SVGAGI. The CDR3 protein is CASSQQVTNEKLFF. In nucleotides, the CDR3 is TGTGCCAGCAGTCAACAAGTAACTAATGAAAAACTGTTTTTT.

V usage is TRBV6-6 and J usage is TRBJ1-6, with D perhaps matching TRBD1 (5 bases). The CDR3 covers 14 residues. The V end lost 5 bases, the J end lost 8 bases, and 13 bases lay between the germline ends. Germline CDR1 is MNHNY and CDR2 is SVGAGI (reference sequence). The CDR3 DNA is TGTGCCAGCAGTCAGGGTCACGGGGATTCACCCCTCCACTTT. Translated, it gives CASSQGHGDSPLHF.

J is TRBJ2-1 and V is TRBV9, with D possibly TRBD2 on 6 matching bases. Deletions cut 0 bases from V and 0 bases from J, with 16 bases between. Germline-derived CDR1 and CDR2 are SGDLS and YYNGEE. There are 18 residues in the CDR3. CDR3 DNA sequence: TGTGCCAGCAGCGTAGTTGGCGGGATGTTAAGCTCCTACAATGAGCAGTTCTTC. Amino acid sequence: CASSVVGGMLSSYNEQFF. The entire variable domain, with the rest obtained from reference TRBV9 and TRBJ2-1, is as follows: DSGVTQTPKHLITATGQRVTLRCSPRSGDLSVYWYQQSLDQGLQFLIQYYNGEERAKGNILERFSAQQFPDLHSELNLSSLELGDSALYFCASSVVGGMLSSYNEQFFGPGTRLTVL.

The CDR3, as DNA: TGTGCCAGCAGCCAAGATGGTCGGGAGCAGTACTTC. It encodes CASSQDGREQYF. The chain couples TRBV14 to TRBJ2-7; D gene uncertain. Germline V gives CDR1 SGHDN, CDR2 FVKESK. V lost 0 bases, J lost 7 bases, and 7 bases lay in between. The CDR3 is 12 amino acids.